The 29 T cell receptor beta chains below come from one sample, sequenced in a study of blood T cells in healthy people across ages. Combining a sample-barcoded 5' primer with a J-beta primer mix, a second PCR ran for about 7 to 11 cycles. TCRdb re-called the 5' RACE reads with MiXCR, one entry per CDR3 protein. The sample lists about 1,500,000 distinct CDR3 sequences, 25% to 30% seen once, with 6.5% to 8.5% in the top ten. Sequencing was carried out using blood. The receptors here all came from a woman in her thirties in good health.

In its sample, this clonotype was seen a few times. The V and J genes are TRBV12-3 or TRBV12-4 and TRBJ2-4; D not resolved. The V and J ends lost 8 bases and 1 base respectively, with 18 bases between them. The CDR3 extends over 16 amino acids. The CDR3 DNA reads TGTGCCAGCGCCCCTGGCGGCCCCCGGGCCAAAAACATTCAGTACTTC. The encoded protein is CASAPGGPRAKNIQYF.

This clonotype showed up just a few times. This chain links TRBV18 with TRBJ1-5; D may be TRBD1 (5 bases). Trimming cost V 5 bases and J 7 bases, with 18 bases left between them. Germline V CDR1 and CDR2: KGHSH, LQKENI. The CDR3 totals 15 residues. The chain's CDR3 is CASSAGTPDVQPQHF. As DNA, the CDR3 is TGTGCCAGCTCAGCCGGGACCCCGGACGTCCAGCCCCAGCATTTT.

This clonotype has a handful of counts. This chain connects TRBV25-1 to TRBJ2-2; D not certain. This CDR3 has 14 amino acids. Germline-derived CDR1 and CDR2 are MGHDK and SYGVNS. Trimming pared 2 bases from V and 8 bases from J, leaving 12 bases between. The CDR3 nucleotides read TGTGCCAGCAGTGAAGAGTTCCCCCAGGGGGAGCTGTTTTTT. It encodes CASSEEFPQGELFF.

This clonotype appeared many times. CDR3 residues: CASSLAGGSGYNEQFF. CDR3 DNA: TGTGCCAGCAGCTTGGCCGGTGGTAGCGGATACAATGAGCAGTTCTTC. V is TRBV5-6 and J is TRBJ2-1; a possible D gene is TRBD2 (6 bases). V gave up 0 bases and J gave up 4 bases, with 14 bases separating them. The germline V gene has CDR1 SGHDT and CDR2 YYEEEE. The CDR3 extends over 16 amino acids.

This clonotype was found many times. The chain employs TRBV7-2 and TRBJ1-5; no definite D call. This CDR3 is 16 amino acids long. Germline values: CDR1 SGHTA, CDR2 FQGNSA. The V and J ends lost 5 bases and 1 base respectively, with 15 bases between them. This CDR3 is CASSPLWGGSNQPQHF. Written as DNA, the CDR3 is TGTGCCAGCAGCCCCCTTTGGGGAGGGAGCAATCAGCCCCAGCATTTT.

This clonotype was observed many times. The chain recombines TRBV9 with TRBJ2-4; unclear D gene. Trimming took off 3 bases at V and 0 bases at J, with 7 bases between the two ends. Germline V CDR1 and CDR2: SGDLS, YYNGEE. The CDR3 has 14 residues. The CDR3 DNA sequence: TGTGCCAGCAGCGCCCCCCGAGCCAAAAACATTCAGTACTTC. Translation gives CASSAPRAKNIQYF.

This clonotype was picked up many times. The chain employs TRBV20-1 and TRBJ2-7; 8 positions agree with TRBD2. The CDR3 totals 16 residues. Unmatched junction bases numbered 11, after V lost 4 bases and J lost 0 bases. Germline V gene lookup returns CDR1 DFQATT and CDR2 SNEGSKA (reference sequence). CDR3 protein: CSATGGGAGDSYEQYF. DNA of the CDR3: TGCAGTGCTACCGGAGGGGGAGCGGGGGACTCCTACGAGCAGTACTTC.

The chain recombines TRBV27 with TRBJ1-2; a weak D match, TRBD1 (5 bases). V was pared by 6 bases and J by 5 bases, with 22 bases between. The germline CDR1 and CDR2 sequences are MNHEY and SMNVEV (reference sequence). There are 16 residues in the CDR3. The CDR3 loop reads CASSSRAGRVAYGYTF. The CDR3 region has the DNA TGTGCCAGCAGCTCACGAGCGGGCAGGGTAGCATATGGCTACACCTTC.

This clonotype was detected ten times or more. The V call is TRBV12-3 or TRBV12-4, the J call TRBJ1-2; 10 bases map to TRBD1. This CDR3 is 12 amino acids long. The V segment lost 5 bases and the J segment 7 bases; nucleotides outside the gene matches: 1. As DNA, the CDR3 is TGTGCCAGCAGTGGACAGGGGGTTGGCTACACCTTC. Its protein product is CASSGQGVGYTF.

This clonotype came up many times. The V and J genes are TRBV3-1 and TRBJ2-7, with D unclear. The V end lost 8 bases, the J end lost 0 bases, and 8 bases lay between the germline ends. Germline V gene sequence: CDR1 LGHDT, CDR2 YNNKEL (reference sequence). This CDR3 comprises 12 residues. CDR3 residues: CASRGPSYEQYF. CDR3 DNA sequence: TGTGCCAGCCGTGGACCCTCCTACGAGCAGTACTTC.

The chain joins TRBV3-1 to TRBJ2-7, with D possibly TRBD1 on 6 matching bases. V gave up 2 bases and J gave up 3 bases, with 17 bases separating them. CDR3 length: 16 amino acids. Germline loops: CDR1 LGHDT, CDR2 YNNKEL (reference sequence). The CDR3 region has the DNA TGTGCCAGCAGCCAACGACACGAAGGGGGTCACTACGAGCAGTACTTC. Its protein product is CASSQRHEGGHYEQYF.

This clonotype was recorded a few times. The chain uses TRBV3-1 and TRBJ2-1, with 7 positions matching TRBD2. V trimming: 5 bases; J trimming: 9 bases; junction bases outside the gene matches: 1. In germline, CDR1 is LGHDT, CDR2 YNNKEL (reference sequence). This CDR3 has 11 amino acids. The CDR3 DNA follows: TGTGCCAGCAGCGCGGGGGTTGAGCAGTTCTTC. Its translation: CASSAGVEQFF.

The chain links TRBV24-1 to TRBJ2-3, with TRBD1 matching 7 bases. From germline, CDR1 is KGHDR and CDR2 SFDVKD. V shed 9 bases and J 7 bases; nucleotides not matched to a gene: 12. This CDR3 comprises 14 residues. CDR3 coding DNA: TGTGCCACCGAAAGAGGGGGCGCGACGAATACGCAGTATTTT. Translated, it gives CATERGGATNTQYF.

The V call is TRBV5-5, the J call TRBJ2-3; 9 nucleotides agree with TRBD2. This CDR3 has 15 residues. After removal of 4 bases from V and 4 bases from J, the junction contained 7 bases not matched to a gene. Germline-derived CDR1 and CDR2 are SGHKS and YYEKEE (reference sequence). CDR3 sequence (DNA): TGTGCCAGCAGCGACCGACTAGCGGAGCCAGATACGCAGTATTTT. Protein: CASSDRLAEPDTQYF.

This clonotype was seen more than once but under ten times. This chain joins TRBV20-1 and TRBJ2-5; TRBD2 matches at 13 bases. Trimming removed 6 bases from V and 5 bases from J; junction bases left unmatched: 3. Germline V gives CDR1 DFQATT, CDR2 SNEGSKA (reference sequence). This CDR3 has 13 amino acids. The CDR3 DNA reads TGCAGTGCCACGGGACTAGCGGGGGAGACCCAGTACTTC. This codes for CSATGLAGETQYF.

The J gene is TRBJ1-1, the V gene TRBV6-1; maybe TRBD1 (6 bases). Trimming took off 2 bases at V and 2 bases at J, with 9 bases between the two ends. Germline assignment: CDR1 MNHNS and CDR2 SASEGT. The CDR3 is 14 amino acids. Here the CDR3 DNA reads TGTGCCAGCAGTGAATTGGACAGAAACACTGAAGCTTTCTTT. Translation: CASSELDRNTEAFF.

The chain combines TRBV6-2 or TRBV6-3 with TRBJ2-4; 10 positions match TRBD1. V dropped 7 bases and J dropped 0; count of bases not matched to a gene: 6. The CDR3 extends over 16 amino acids. CDR1 and CDR2 (germline): MNHEY, SVGEGT. CDR3: CASTQDRGVAKNIQYF. The CDR3 nucleotides are TGTGCCAGCACCCAGGACAGGGGGGTAGCCAAAAACATTCAGTACTTC.

This chain uses TRBV4-1 with TRBJ1-1, with 7 bases that match TRBD1. From germline, CDR1 is MGHRA and CDR2 YSYEKL. There are 18 residues in the CDR3. Trimming removed 1 base from V and 0 bases from J; junction bases left unmatched: 11. CDR3 loop: CASSQVQQGRRLNTEAFF. The CDR3 DNA reads as TGCGCCAGCAGCCAAGTACAACAGGGGCGACGCTTGAACACTGAAGCTTTCTTT.

This chain links TRBV27 with TRBJ2-3; 8 bases are shared with TRBD1. The CDR3 contains 14 residues. In germline, CDR1 is MNHEY, CDR2 SMNVEV (reference sequence). Germline trimming cut 5 bases from V and 6 bases from J; bases unmatched to any gene: 7. CDR3 amino acids: CASSLRTGRDTQYF. The DNA of the CDR3 is TGTGCCAGCAGTCTACGGACAGGGAGGGATACGCAGTATTTT.

This clonotype turned up a few times. The chain recombines TRBV7-9 with TRBJ1-1; D is unresolved. CDR1 and CDR2 (germline): SEHNR, FQNEAQ (reference sequence). This CDR3 contains 12 residues. V lost 11 bases to trimming and J lost 3 bases, with 13 bases between them. DNA of the CDR3: TGTGCCGGAGAGAACGCGTACACTGAAGCTTTCTTT. Amino acid sequence: CAGENAYTEAFF.

A remark on this clonotype: This may arise from a read error, as a much more abundant clone is one base away. The chain has TRBV5-1 and TRBJ2-5; 8 bases align to TRBD1. The ends lost 3 bases at V and 6 bases at J; junction bases unmatched: 4. In germline, CDR1 is SGHRS, CDR2 YFSETQ. This CDR3 comprises 13 residues. CDR3 bases: TGCGCCAGCAGCTGGACAGGGACGAAGACCCAGTACTTC. It yields the protein CASSWTGTKTQYF.

This clonotype has more than one count but fewer than ten. V usage is TRBV28 and J usage is TRBJ2-1, with TRBD2 matching over 8 bases. Trimming removed 5 bases from V and 7 bases from J; junction bases left unmatched: 10. Germline V gene sequence: CDR1 MDHEN, CDR2 SYDVKM. The CDR3 sequence is 15 residues long. This CDR3 reads CASSRRGGRGNEQFF. CDR3 coding DNA: TGTGCCAGCAGTCGTCGGGGGGGACGTGGTAATGAGCAGTTCTTC.

The chain carries TRBV12-3 or TRBV12-4 and TRBJ1-5; 9 bases agree with TRBD1. This CDR3 contains 18 residues. V trimming: 5 bases; J trimming: 5 bases; junction bases outside the gene matches: 16. The CDR3 nucleotides read TGTGCCAGCAGTCATGGGGGACAGGGATCGGCAATTTATCAGCCCCAGCATTTT. The encoded protein is CASSHGGQGSAIYQPQHF.

The chain combines TRBV20-1 with TRBJ1-5; no reliable D call. The CDR3 has 15 amino acids. Germline values: CDR1 DFQATT, CDR2 SNEGSKA (reference sequence). Trimming removed 5 bases from V and 0 bases from J, with 14 bases in between. The CDR3 here is CSAGARQGSNQPQHF. DNA of the CDR3: TGCAGTGCTGGCGCAAGGCAAGGTAGCAATCAGCCCCAGCATTTT.

This clonotype occurred a few times. J is TRBJ1-5 and V is TRBV6-5, with D uncertain. Germline-derived CDR1 and CDR2 are MNHEY and SVGAGI. The CDR3 loop spans 15 amino acids. Trimming removed 5 bases at V and 5 bases at J, with 16 bases between. The CDR3 DNA reads as TGTGCCAGCAGTCCCCGTTTAGGAAGGGATCAGCCCCAGCATTTT. It specifies CASSPRLGRDQPQHF.

In this sample, this clonotype turned up a few times. The chain links TRBV6-5 to TRBJ1-5; 7 positions match TRBD1. The CDR3 has 14 residues. With 5 bases clipped from V and 6 bases from J, the junction kept 7 bases outside the gene matches. Germline CDR1 MNHEY, CDR2 SVGAGI. CDR3 nucleotide sequence: TGTGCCAGCAGTCACAGGGGCCTCGCTCAGCCCCAGCATTTT. Translating gives CASSHRGLAQPQHF.

This clonotype was seen a single time. A much larger clone lies a single base off, so this may be a read error. The chain employs TRBV5-1 and TRBJ1-5; D is unresolved. Trimming took off 0 bases at V and 2 bases at J, with 9 bases between the two ends. In germline, CDR1 is SGHRS, CDR2 YFSETQ. The CDR3 sequence is 15 residues long. The CDR3 DNA is TGCGCCAGCAGCTTGGAGAGGTCGGGCAATCAGCCCCAGCATTTT. As protein: CASSLERSGNQPQHF.

This clonotype was observed a few times. The CDR3 spells CSARDYSVETQYF. The CDR3 DNA sequence: TGCAGTGCTAGAGATTACTCCGTGGAGACCCAGTACTTC. The chain uses TRBV20-1 and TRBJ2-5, with D hard to call. The germline CDR1 and CDR2 sequences are DFQATT and SNEGSKA (reference sequence). V lost 0 bases to trimming and J lost 5 bases, with 10 bases between them. This CDR3 has 13 residues.

Worth noting for this clonotype: A read error may explain this, as a much larger clone is one base away. The CDR3 spells CSARRSLSSTEQYF. Written as DNA, the CDR3 is TGCAGTGCTAGGAGGTCGCTATCTTCGACCGAGCAGTACTTC. The rearrangement joins TRBV20-1 to TRBJ2-7; D gene ambiguous. CDR1 DFQATT and CDR2 SNEGSKA come from the germline V gene (reference sequence). Trimming took 3 bases from V and 6 from J, leaving 18 bases between them. The CDR3 sequence is 14 residues long.